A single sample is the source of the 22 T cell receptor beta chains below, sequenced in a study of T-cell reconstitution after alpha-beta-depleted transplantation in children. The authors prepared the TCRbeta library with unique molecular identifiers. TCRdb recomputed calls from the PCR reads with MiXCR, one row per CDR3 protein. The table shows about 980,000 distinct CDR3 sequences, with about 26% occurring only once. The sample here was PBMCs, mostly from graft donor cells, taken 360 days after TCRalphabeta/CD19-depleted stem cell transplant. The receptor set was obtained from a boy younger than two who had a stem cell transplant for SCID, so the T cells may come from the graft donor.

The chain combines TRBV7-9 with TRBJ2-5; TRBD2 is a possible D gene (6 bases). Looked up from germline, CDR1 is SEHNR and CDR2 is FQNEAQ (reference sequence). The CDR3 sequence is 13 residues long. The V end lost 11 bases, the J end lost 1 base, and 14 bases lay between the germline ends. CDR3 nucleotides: TGTGCCGGAGGGGCTAGGCCCCAAGAGACCCAGTACTTC. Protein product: CAGGARPQETQYF.

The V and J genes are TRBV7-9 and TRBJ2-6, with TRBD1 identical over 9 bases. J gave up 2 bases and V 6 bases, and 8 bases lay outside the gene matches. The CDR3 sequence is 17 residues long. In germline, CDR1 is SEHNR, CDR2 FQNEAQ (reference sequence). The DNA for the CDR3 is TGTGCCAGCAGAACCGGGACAGGGCGAGCTGGGGCCAACGTCCTGACTTTC. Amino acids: CASRTGTGRAGANVLTF.

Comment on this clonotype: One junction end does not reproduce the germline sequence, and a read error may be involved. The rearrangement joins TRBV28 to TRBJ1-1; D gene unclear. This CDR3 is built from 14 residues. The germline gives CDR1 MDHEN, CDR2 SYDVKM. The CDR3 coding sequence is TGTGCCAGCAGTATTCCCGGGCGCTTCACTGAATCTTTCTTT. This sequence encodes CASSIPGRFTESFF.

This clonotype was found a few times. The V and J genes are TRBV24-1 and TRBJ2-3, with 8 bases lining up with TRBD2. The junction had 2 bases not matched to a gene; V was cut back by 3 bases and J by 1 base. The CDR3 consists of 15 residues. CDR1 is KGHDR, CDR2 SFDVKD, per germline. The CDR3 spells CATSDPAGGTDTQYF. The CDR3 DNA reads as TGTGCCACCAGTGATCCAGCGGGGGGCACAGATACGCAGTATTTT.

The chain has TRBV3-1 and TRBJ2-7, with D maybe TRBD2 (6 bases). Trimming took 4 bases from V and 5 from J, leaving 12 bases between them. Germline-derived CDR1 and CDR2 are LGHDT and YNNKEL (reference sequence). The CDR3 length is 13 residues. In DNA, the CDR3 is TGTGCCAGCAGCCGGCGCGGAGGGGACGAGCAGTACTTC. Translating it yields CASSRRGGDEQYF.

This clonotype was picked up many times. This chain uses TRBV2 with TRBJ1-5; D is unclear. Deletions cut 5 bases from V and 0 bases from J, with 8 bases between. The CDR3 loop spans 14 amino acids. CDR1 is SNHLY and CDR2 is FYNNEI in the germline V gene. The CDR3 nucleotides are TGTGCCAGCAGTTCGATGATTAGCAATCAGCCCCAGCATTTT. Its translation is CASSSMISNQPQHF.

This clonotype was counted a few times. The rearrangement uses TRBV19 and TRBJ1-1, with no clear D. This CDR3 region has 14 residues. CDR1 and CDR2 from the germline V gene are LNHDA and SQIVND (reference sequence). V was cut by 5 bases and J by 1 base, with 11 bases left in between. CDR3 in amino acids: CASSATVRNTEAFF. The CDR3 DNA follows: TGTGCCAGTAGTGCGACTGTACGGAACACTGAAGCTTTCTTT.

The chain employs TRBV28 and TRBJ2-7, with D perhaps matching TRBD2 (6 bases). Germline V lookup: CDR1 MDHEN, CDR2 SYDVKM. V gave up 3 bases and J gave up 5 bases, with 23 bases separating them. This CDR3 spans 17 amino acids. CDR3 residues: CASSLTLGGMRTNEQYF. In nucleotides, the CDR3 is TGTGCCAGCAGTTTGACCCTGGGGGGTATGCGGACTAACGAGCAGTACTTC.

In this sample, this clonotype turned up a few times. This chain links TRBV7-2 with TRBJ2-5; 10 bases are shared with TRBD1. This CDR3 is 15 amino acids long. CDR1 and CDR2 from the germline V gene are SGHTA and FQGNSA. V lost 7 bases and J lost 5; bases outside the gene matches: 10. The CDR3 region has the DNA TGTGCCAGCACCACCTGGACAGGGGGGGTTGAGACCCAGTACTTC. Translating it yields CASTTWTGGVETQYF. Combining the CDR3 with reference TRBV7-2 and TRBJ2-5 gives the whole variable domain GAGVSQSPSNKVTEKGKDVELRCDPISGHTALYWYRQSLGQGLEFLIYFQGNSAPDKSGLPSDRFSAERTGGSVSTLTIQRTQQEDSAVYLCASTTWTGGVETQYFGPGTRLLVL.

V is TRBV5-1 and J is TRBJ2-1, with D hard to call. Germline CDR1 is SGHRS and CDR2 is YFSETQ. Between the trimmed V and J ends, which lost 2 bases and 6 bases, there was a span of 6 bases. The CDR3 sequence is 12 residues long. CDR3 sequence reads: CASSFALNEQFF. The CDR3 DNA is TGCGCCAGCAGCTTCGCACTCAATGAGCAGTTCTTC.

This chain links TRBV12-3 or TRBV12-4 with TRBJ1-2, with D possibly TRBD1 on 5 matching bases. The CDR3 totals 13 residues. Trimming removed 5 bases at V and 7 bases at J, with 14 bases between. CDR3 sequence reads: CASSTLGGRGYTF. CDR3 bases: TGTGCCAGCAGTACGCTGGGGGGTCGTGGCTACACCTTC.

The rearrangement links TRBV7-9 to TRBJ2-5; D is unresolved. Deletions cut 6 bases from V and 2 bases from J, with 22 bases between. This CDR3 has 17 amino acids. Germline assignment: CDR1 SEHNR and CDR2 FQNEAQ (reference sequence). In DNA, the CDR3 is TGTGCCAGCAGTTTCCCGACTTTGTCCAGCGATCAAGAGACCCAGTACTTC. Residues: CASSFPTLSSDQETQYF. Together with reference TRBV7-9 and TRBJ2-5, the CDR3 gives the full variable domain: DTGVSQNPRHKITKRGQNVTFRCDPISEHNRLYWYRQTLGQGPEFLTYFQNEAQLEKSRLLSDRFSAERPKGSFSTLEIQRTEQGDSAMYLCASSFPTLSSDQETQYFGPGTRLLVL.

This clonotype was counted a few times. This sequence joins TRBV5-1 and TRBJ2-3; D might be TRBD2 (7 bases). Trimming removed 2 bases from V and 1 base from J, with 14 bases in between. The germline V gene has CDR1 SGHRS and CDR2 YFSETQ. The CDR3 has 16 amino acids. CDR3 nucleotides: TGCGCCAGCAGCTTTGGGGGGGCCCCCCGCACAGATACGCAGTATTTT. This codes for CASSFGGAPRTDTQYF.

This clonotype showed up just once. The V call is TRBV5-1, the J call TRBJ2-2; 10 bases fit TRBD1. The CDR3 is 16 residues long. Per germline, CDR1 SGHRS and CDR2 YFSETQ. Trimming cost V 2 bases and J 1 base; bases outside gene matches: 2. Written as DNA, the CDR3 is TGCGCCAGCAGCTTCCGGACAGGGGGGAACACCGGGGAGCTGTTTTTT. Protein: CASSFRTGGNTGELFF.

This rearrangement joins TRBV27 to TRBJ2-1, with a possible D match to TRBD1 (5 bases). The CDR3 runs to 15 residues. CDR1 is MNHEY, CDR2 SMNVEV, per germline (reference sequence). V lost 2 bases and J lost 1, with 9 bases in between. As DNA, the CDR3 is TGTGCCAGCAGTTTAACTGGGGCGTCCTACAATGAGCAGTTCTTC. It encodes CASSLTGASYNEQFF.

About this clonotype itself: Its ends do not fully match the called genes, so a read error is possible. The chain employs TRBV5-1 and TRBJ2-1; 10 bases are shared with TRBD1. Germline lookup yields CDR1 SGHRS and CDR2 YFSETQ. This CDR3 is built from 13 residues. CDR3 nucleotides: TGCGCCAGCAGCTTAAAGACAGGGGGCGCGGGACTCTTC. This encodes CASSLKTGGAGLF.

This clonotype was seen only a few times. The CDR3 protein is CASSTALGQGFYEQYF. DNA for the CDR3: TGTGCCAGCAGTACCGCCCTGGGACAGGGGTTTTACGAGCAGTACTTC. The rearrangement links TRBV12-3 or TRBV12-4 to TRBJ2-7; TRBD1 matches 10 bases. Trimming removed 5 bases from V and 4 bases from J; junction bases left unmatched: 11. The CDR3 loop spans 16 amino acids.

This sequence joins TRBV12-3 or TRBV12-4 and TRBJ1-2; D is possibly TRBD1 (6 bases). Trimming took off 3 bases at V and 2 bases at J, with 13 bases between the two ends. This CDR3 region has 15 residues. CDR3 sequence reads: CASSFGGRVNYGYTF. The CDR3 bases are TGTGCCAGCAGTTTCGGGGGCAGGGTGAACTATGGCTACACCTTC.

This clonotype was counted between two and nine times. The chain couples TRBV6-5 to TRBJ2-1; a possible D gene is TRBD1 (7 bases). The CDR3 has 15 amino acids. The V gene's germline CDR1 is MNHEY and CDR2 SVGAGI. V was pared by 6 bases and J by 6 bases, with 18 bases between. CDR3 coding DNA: TGTGCCAGCAGCCTAAGGACAGGACTACTCAATGAGCAGTTCTTC. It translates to CASSLRTGLLNEQFF.

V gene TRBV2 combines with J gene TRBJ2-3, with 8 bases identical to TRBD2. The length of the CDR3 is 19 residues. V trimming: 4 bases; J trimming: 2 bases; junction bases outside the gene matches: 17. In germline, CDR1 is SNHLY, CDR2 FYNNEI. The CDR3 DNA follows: TGTGCCAGCAGTGGACCGGGACTAGATGGTAATAGGGACACAGATACGCAGTATTTT. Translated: CASSGPGLDGNRDTDTQYF.

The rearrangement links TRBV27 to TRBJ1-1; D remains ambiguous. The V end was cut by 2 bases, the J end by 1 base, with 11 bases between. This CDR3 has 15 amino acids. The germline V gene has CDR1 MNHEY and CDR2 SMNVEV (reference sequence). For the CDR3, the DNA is TGTGCCAGCAGTTTAATGGGGTGGGGGAACACTGAAGCTTTCTTT. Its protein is CASSLMGWGNTEAFF.

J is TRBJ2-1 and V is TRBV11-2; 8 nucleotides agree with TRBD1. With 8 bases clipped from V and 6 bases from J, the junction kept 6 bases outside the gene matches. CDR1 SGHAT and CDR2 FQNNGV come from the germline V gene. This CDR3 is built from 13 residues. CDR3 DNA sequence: TGTGCCAGCCAGGGGGCAGAAAGCAATGAGCAGTTCTTC. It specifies CASQGAESNEQFF.